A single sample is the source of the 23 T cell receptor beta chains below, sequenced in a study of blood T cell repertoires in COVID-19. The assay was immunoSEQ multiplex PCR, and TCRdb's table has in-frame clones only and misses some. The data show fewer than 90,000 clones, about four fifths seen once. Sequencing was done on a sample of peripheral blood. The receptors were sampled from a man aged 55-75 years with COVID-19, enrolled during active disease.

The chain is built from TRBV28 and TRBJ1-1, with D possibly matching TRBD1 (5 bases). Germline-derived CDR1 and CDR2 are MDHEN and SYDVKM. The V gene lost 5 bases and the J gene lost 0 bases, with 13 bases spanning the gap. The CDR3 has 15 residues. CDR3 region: CASSPWGGMNTEAFF. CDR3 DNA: TGTGCCAGCAGTCCGTGGGGGGGGATGAACACTGAAGCTTTCTTT.

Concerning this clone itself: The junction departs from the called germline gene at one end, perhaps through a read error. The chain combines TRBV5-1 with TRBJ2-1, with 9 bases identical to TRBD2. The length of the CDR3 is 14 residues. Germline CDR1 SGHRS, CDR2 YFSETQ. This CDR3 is CATSGGSSYNEQFF. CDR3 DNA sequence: TGCGCCACCAGCGGGGGGTCATCCTACAATGAGCAGTTCTTC.

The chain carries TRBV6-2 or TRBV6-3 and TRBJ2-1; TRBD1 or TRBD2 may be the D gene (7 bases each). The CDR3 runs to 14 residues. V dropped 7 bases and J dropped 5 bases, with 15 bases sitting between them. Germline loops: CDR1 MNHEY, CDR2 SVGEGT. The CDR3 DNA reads TGTGCCAGCACCCCAGGGGGGGAGGACAATGAGCAGTTCTTC. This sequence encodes CASTPGGEDNEQFF.

For the CDR3, the DNA is TGTGCCAGCAGCCTCAACGGGGGAGAAACTGAAGCTTTCTTT. Translating gives CASSLNGGETEAFF. V is TRBV6-4 and J is TRBJ1-1, with D possibly matching TRBD1 (5 bases). Germline V gives CDR1 MRHNA, CDR2 SNTAGT. The CDR3 loop spans 14 amino acids. The ends were cut back, 6 bases at V and 5 bases at J, with 16 bases in the middle.

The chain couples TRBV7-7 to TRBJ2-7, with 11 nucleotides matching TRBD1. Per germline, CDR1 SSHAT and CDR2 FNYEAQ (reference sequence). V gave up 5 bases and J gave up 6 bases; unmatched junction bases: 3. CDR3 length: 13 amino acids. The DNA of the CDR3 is TGTGCCAGCAGCCCCGGGACAGGGGGCGAGCAGTACTTC. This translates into CASSPGTGGEQYF. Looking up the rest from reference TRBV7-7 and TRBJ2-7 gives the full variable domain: GAGVSQSPRYKVTKRGQDVTLRCDPISSHATLYWYQQALGQGPEFLTYFNYEAQPDKSGLPSDRFSAERPEGSISTLTIQRTEQRDSAMYRCASSPGTGGEQYFGPGTRLTVT.

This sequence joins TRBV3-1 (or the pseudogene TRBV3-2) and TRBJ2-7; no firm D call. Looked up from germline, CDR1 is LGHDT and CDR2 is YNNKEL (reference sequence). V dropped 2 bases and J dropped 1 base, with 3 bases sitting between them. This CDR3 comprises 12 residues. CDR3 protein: CASSQLSYEQYF. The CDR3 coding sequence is TGTGCCAGCAGCCAACTTTCCTACGAGCAGTACTTC.

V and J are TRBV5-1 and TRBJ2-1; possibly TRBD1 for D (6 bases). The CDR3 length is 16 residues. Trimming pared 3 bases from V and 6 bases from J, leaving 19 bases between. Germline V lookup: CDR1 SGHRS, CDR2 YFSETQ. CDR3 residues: CASSYQTGLPANEQFF. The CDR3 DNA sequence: TGCGCCAGCAGCTACCAGACAGGTCTCCCCGCCAATGAGCAGTTCTTC. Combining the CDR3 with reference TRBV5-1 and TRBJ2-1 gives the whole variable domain KAGVTQTPRYLIKTRGQQVTLSCSPISGHRSVSWYQQTPGQGLQFLFEYFSETQRNKGNFPGRFSGRQFSNSRSEMNVSTLELGDSALYLCASSYQTGLPANEQFFGPGTRLTVL.

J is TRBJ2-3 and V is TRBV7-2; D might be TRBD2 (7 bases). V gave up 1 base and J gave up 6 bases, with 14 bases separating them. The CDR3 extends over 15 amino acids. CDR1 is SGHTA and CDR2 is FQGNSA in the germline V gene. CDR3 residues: CASSLVGGPSDTQYF. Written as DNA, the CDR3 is TGTGCCAGCAGCTTAGTGGGGGGGCCATCGGATACGCAGTATTTT.

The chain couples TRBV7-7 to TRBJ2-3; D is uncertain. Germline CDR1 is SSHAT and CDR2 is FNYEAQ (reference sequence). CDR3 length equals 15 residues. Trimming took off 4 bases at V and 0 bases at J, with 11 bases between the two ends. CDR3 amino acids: CASSSGVASTDTQYF. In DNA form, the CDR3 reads TGTGCCAGCAGCTCCGGAGTTGCCAGCACAGATACGCAGTATTTT.

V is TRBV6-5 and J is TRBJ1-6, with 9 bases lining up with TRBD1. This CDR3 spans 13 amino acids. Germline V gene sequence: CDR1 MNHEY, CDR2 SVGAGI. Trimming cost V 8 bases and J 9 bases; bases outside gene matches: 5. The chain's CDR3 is CASSWDRVSPLHF. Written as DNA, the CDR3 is TGTGCCAGCTCGTGGGACAGGGTTTCACCCCTCCACTTT.

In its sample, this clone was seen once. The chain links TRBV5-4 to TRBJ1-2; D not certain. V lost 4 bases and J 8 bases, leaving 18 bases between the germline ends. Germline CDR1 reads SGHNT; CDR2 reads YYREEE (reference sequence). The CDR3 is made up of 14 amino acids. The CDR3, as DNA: TGTGCCAGCAGCCAGCCGGCCAGGTTCGACGGCTACACCTTC. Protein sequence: CASSQPARFDGYTF.

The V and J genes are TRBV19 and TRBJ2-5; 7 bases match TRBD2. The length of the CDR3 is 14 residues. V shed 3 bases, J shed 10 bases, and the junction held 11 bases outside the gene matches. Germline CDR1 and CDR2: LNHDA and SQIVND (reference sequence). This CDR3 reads CASSIMGGPSDQYF. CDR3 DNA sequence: TGTGCCAGTAGTATCATGGGAGGGCCGTCAGACCAGTACTTC.

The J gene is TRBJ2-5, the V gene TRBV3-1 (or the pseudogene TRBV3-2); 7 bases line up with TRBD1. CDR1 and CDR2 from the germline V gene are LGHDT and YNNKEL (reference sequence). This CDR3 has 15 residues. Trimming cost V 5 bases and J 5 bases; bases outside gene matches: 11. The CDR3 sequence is CASSSIKGAWETQYF. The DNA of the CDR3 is TGTGCCAGCAGCTCGATAAAGGGGGCCTGGGAGACCCAGTACTTC.

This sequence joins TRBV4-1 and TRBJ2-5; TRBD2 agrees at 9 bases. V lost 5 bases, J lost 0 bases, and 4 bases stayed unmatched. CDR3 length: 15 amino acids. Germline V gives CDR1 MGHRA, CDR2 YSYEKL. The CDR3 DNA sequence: TGCGCCAGCAGCTTCGCGGGGGGGTACCAAGAGACCCAGTACTTC. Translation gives CASSFAGGYQETQYF.

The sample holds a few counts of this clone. The CDR3 DNA sequence: TGTGCCAGCAGCCTGGCCTCGGGGGGACAGTACTTC. It yields the protein CASSLASGGQYF. V gene TRBV5-5 combines with J gene TRBJ2-7; 7 bases map to TRBD2. Germline CDR1 SGHKS, CDR2 YYEKEE (reference sequence). The CDR3 is made up of 12 amino acids. V was clipped by 4 bases and J by 10 bases; unmatched bases: 8.

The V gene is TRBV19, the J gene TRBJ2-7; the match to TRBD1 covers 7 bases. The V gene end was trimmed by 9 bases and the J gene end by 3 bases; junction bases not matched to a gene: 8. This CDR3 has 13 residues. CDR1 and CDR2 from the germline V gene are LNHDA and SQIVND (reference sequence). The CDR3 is CASKGQNVYEQYF. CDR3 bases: TGTGCCAGCAAGGGACAGAACGTCTACGAGCAGTACTTC.

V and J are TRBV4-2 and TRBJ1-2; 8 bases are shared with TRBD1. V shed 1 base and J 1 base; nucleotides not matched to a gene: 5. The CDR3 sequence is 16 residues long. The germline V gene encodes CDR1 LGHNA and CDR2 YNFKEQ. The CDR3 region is CASSQVTGGDNYGYTF. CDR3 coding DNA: TGTGCCAGCAGCCAAGTAACAGGGGGGGATAACTATGGCTACACCTTC.

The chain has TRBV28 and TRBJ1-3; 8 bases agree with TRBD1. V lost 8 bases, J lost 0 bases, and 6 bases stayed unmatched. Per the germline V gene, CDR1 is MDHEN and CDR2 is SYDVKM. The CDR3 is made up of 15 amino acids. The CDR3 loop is CASSRQGSSGNTIYF. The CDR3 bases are TGTGCCAGCTCCCGACAGGGGAGCTCTGGAAACACCATATATTTT.

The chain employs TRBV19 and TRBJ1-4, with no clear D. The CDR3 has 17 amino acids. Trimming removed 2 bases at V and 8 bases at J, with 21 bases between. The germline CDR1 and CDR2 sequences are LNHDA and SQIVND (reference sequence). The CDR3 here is CASSIRSVLRAEEKLFF. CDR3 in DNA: TGTGCCAGTAGTATACGGAGCGTTTTGAGGGCTGAGGAAAAACTGTTTTTT.

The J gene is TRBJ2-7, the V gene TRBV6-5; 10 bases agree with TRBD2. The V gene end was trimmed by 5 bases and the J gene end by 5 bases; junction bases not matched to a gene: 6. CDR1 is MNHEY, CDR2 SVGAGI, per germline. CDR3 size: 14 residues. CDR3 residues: CASSPTSGAHEQYF. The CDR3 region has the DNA TGTGCCAGCAGTCCAACTAGCGGGGCTCACGAGCAGTACTTC.

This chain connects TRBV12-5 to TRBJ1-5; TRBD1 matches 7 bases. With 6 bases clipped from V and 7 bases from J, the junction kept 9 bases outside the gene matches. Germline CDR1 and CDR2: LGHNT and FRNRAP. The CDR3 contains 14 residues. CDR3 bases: TGTGCTAGTGGCCCGACAGGGATGGGGCAGCCCCAGCATTTT. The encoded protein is CASGPTGMGQPQHF.

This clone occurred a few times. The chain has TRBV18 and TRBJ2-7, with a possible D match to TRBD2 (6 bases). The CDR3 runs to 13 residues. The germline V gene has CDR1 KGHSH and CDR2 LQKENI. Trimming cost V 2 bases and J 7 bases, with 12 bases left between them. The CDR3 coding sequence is TGTGCCAGCTCACCAGGGACGGAGGGGGAGCAGTACTTC. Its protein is CASSPGTEGEQYF.

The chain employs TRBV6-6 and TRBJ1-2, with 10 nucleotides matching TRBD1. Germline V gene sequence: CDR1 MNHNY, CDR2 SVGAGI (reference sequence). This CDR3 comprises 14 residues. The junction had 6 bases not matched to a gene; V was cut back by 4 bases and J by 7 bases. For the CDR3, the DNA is TGTGCCAGCAGTTTAGGACAGGGGGTTGGTGGCTACACCTTC. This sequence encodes CASSLGQGVGGYTF.